This T cell receptor (beta chain) is from a study of chemoradiotherapy in HPV16-positive cancers. Trimming took 5 bases from V and 3 from J, leaving 10 bases between them. This CDR3 spans 14 amino acids. Germline V gene sequence: CDR1 MDHEN, CDR2 SYDVKM. Comments on this clone: What it recognizes is unknown.

Study-wide results and caveats: During treatment, candidate HPV-specific clones and E7-related motifs expanded in tumor. Functional assays defining HPV-specific T cells used only a couple of HPV16-positive patients.

Sequencing used immunoSEQ multiplex PCR; TCRdb keeps in-frame clones, though not all of them. The data contain some 8,600 clones, 75% of them singletons. Repeated repertoire sampling spanned the course of chemoradiotherapy. The V call is TRBV28, the J call TRBJ1-4; D not certain. This sequence was found in a human donor with HPV-associated anogenital cancer. The material was obtained from a patient who underwent chemoradiotherapy. The CDR3 protein is CASSSRVPNEKLFF. The CDR3, as DNA: TGTGCCAGCAGTAGCCGGGTTCCTAATGAAAAACTGTTTTTT.